These 24 T cell receptor beta chains were sequenced from one sample in a study of T cells in Graves' hyperthyroidism and ophthalmopathy. Amplification of TCR beta CDR3 regions was performed using RNA transcripts as template. HTBI primers were used for first-round RT-PCR of the TCR CDR3. TCRdb analysed the multiplex PCR reads with MiXCR anew, one entry per CDR3 protein. The sample has hundreds of thousands of distinct CDR3 sequences; about 13% are singletons. Specimen: blood. The receptors shown here come from a woman under 30 with Graves' hyperthyroidism.

This chain links TRBV9 with TRBJ2-4; 7 nucleotides match TRBD2. Per germline, CDR1 SGDLS and CDR2 YYNGEE. The ends lost 0 bases at V and 0 bases at J; junction bases unmatched: 3. The CDR3 has 16 residues. The CDR3 loop is CASSVGGGGAKNIQYF. The CDR3 DNA is TGTGCCAGCAGCGTAGGTGGCGGGGGAGCCAAAAACATTCAGTACTTC.

The table lists this clonotype with many counts. The chain joins TRBV20-1 to TRBJ2-3, with TRBD2 matching over 12 bases. Trimming at V came to 5 bases and at J to 4 bases, leaving 13 bases not matched to a gene. In germline, CDR1 is DFQATT, CDR2 SNEGSKA (reference sequence). The CDR3 is 17 amino acids. The CDR3 loop is CSAPHPPSSGRADTQYF. The CDR3, as DNA: TGCAGTGCTCCACATCCTCCTTCTAGCGGGAGGGCAGATACGCAGTATTTT.

This clonotype showed up many times. The V call is TRBV7-2, the J call TRBJ1-1, with a weak D call TRBD1 (5 bases). The CDR3 sequence is 14 residues long. CDR1 is SGHTA and CDR2 is FQGNSA in the germline V gene. Trimming stripped 8 bases from V and 2 bases from J, with 15 bases between. The CDR3 loop is CASGGRGLNTEAFF. The CDR3 coding sequence is TGTGCCAGCGGGGGACGAGGGCTAAACACTGAAGCTTTCTTT. Looking up the rest from reference TRBV7-2 and TRBJ1-1 gives the full variable domain: GAGVSQSPSNKVTEKGKDVELRCDPISGHTALYWYRQSLGQGLEFLIYFQGNSAPDKSGLPSDRFSAERTGGSVSTLTIQRTQQEDSAVYLCASGGRGLNTEAFFGQGTRLTVV.

This clonotype was seen repeatedly, ten times or more. The J gene is TRBJ1-4, the V gene TRBV12-3 or TRBV12-4, with 9 bases lining up with TRBD1. V lost 0 bases and J lost 8; bases outside the gene matches: 10. The CDR3 has 17 amino acids. The CDR3 spells CASSLATGGSFGEKLFF. CDR3 bases: TGTGCCAGCAGTTTAGCGACAGGGGGGAGTTTCGGGGAAAAACTGTTTTTT.

This clonotype was detected many times. The chain has TRBV20-1 and TRBJ1-3; D uncertain. Trimming removed 6 bases from V and 5 bases from J, with 14 bases in between. This CDR3 is 13 amino acids long. The V gene's germline CDR1 is DFQATT and CDR2 SNEGSKA (reference sequence). The chain's CDR3 is CSAPTPGRNTIYF. CDR3 in DNA: TGCAGTGCGCCTACCCCGGGCCGAAACACCATATATTTT.

This clonotype was recorded many times. The chain joins TRBV11-2 to TRBJ2-1; D may match TRBD1 or TRBD2 (6 bases each). V lost 5 bases and J 6 bases, leaving 14 bases between the germline ends. The germline V gene has CDR1 SGHAT and CDR2 FQNNGV. CDR3 length equals 14 residues. The CDR3 is CASSLLGGLNEQFF. The DNA for the CDR3 is TGTGCCAGCAGCCTCCTAGGGGGGCTCAATGAGCAGTTCTTC.

This clonotype appeared many times. The chain joins TRBV11-2 to TRBJ2-3, with TRBD2 matching 7 bases. Germline-derived CDR1 and CDR2 are SGHAT and FQNNGV. V gave up 1 base and J gave up 4 bases; unmatched junction bases: 11. The CDR3 extends over 17 amino acids. The CDR3 loop reads CASSLAGGDWPPDTQYF. The DNA for the CDR3 is TGTGCCAGCAGCTTAGCTGGGGGGGATTGGCCCCCAGATACGCAGTATTTT.

This clonotype was observed at least ten times. This chain joins TRBV6-1 and TRBJ1-1; D gene uncertain. V gave up 7 bases and J gave up 2 bases, with 8 bases separating them. The CDR3 loop spans 12 amino acids. Germline CDR1 MNHNS, CDR2 SASEGT. CDR3 nucleotide sequence: TGTGCCAGCACCAGATCTAACACTGAAGCTTTCTTT. It is translated as CASTRSNTEAFF.

The CDR3 is CASSGWRTGNTIYF. CDR3 DNA sequence: TGTGCCAGCAGTGGATGGCGCACTGGAAACACCATATATTTT. This sequence joins TRBV2 and TRBJ1-3, with D unresolved. CDR3 length: 14 residues. CDR1 is SNHLY and CDR2 is FYNNEI in the germline V gene. V was trimmed by 4 bases and J by 2 bases, leaving 9 bases between them.

This clonotype has at least ten counts. This chain connects TRBV5-1 to TRBJ2-7; 7 bases fit TRBD1. Trimming removed 5 bases from V and 0 bases from J; junction bases left unmatched: 5. The CDR3 has 14 amino acids. Germline V gene lookup returns CDR1 SGHRS and CDR2 YFSETQ. CDR3: CASRATGNSYEQYF. CDR3 sequence (DNA): TGCGCCAGCAGAGCGACAGGGAACTCCTACGAGCAGTACTTC.

This clonotype was counted a single time. A single base separates this from a much larger clone, so it may be a read error. The gene calls are TRBV6-1 and TRBJ2-5, with 11 bases matching TRBD2. Germline CDR1 reads MNHNS; CDR2 reads SASEGT. The CDR3 is 17 amino acids. Trimming removed 6 bases from V and 5 bases from J; junction bases left unmatched: 14. This chain's CDR3 is CASSQRVAGGPSETQYF. The CDR3 coding sequence is TGTGCCAGCAGCCAAAGGGTAGCGGGAGGGCCGAGTGAGACCCAGTACTTC.

The table lists this clonotype with many counts. The V call is TRBV12-3 or TRBV12-4, the J call TRBJ2-7; TRBD1 agrees at 12 bases. Trimming cost V 4 bases and J 4 bases; bases outside gene matches: 5. This CDR3 is 15 amino acids long. The CDR3 protein is CASSSRDRGQYEQYF. In DNA, the CDR3 is TGTGCCAGCAGTTCCCGGGACAGGGGGCAATACGAGCAGTACTTC.

The V and J genes are TRBV7-9 and TRBJ2-5; TRBD2 matches 9 bases. The trim removed 5 bases at V and 1 base at J, leaving 11 bases unmatched. CDR3 length: 17 residues. Per germline, CDR1 SEHNR and CDR2 FQNEAQ (reference sequence). The CDR3 loop reads CASSPRREGSSQETQYF. DNA of the CDR3: TGTGCCAGCAGCCCAAGGCGGGAGGGATCTTCCCAAGAGACCCAGTACTTC.

This clonotype was observed at least ten times. CDR3 protein: CASAPDIYEQFF. In DNA, the CDR3 is TGTGCCAGCGCCCCAGATATCTATGAGCAGTTCTTC. V and J are TRBV11-1 and TRBJ2-1, with D uncertain. Germline V gene data show CDR1 as SGHAT and CDR2 as FQDESV (reference sequence). V was shortened by 8 bases and J by 8 bases, with 13 bases between the two germline ends. The CDR3 is 12 amino acids.

This clonotype has at least ten counts. This chain uses TRBV14 with TRBJ1-1, with D uncertain. The length of the CDR3 is 13 residues. Deletions cut 0 bases from V and 1 base from J, with 3 bases between. Germline assignment: CDR1 SGHDN and CDR2 FVKESK. The CDR3 region is CASSQEPNTEAFF. CDR3 coding DNA: TGTGCCAGCAGCCAAGAACCGAACACTGAAGCTTTCTTT.

This clonotype has more than one count but fewer than ten. The CDR3 coding sequence is TGTGCCAGCAGTCCTAGCGGGGGGGCTACCTACAATGAGCAGTTCTTC. Protein sequence: CASSPSGGATYNEQFF. The V call is TRBV7-9, the J call TRBJ2-1, with 12 bases lining up with TRBD2. The ends lost 6 bases at V and 2 bases at J; junction bases unmatched: 5. From germline, CDR1 is SEHNR and CDR2 FQNEAQ (reference sequence). The CDR3 is made up of 16 amino acids.

This clonotype was seen at least ten times. The rearrangement joins TRBV25-1 to TRBJ1-1; tentative D call: TRBD1 (5 bases). Germline V gives CDR1 MGHDK, CDR2 SYGVNS. This CDR3 is 15 amino acids long. V was pared by 7 bases and J by 5 bases, with 20 bases between. CDR3 sequence (DNA): TGTGCCAGCACCTTTGCCGGGACTAAGGGGACTGAAGCTTTCTTT. It encodes CASTFAGTKGTEAFF.

This clonotype was recorded many times. The chain is built from TRBV28 and TRBJ2-7; D not resolved. Germline CDR1 and CDR2: MDHEN and SYDVKM. CDR3 length equals 14 residues. Trimming left V 7 bases short and J 1 base short, with 14 bases between. The CDR3 spells CASTERLGSYEQYF. The CDR3 nucleotides read TGTGCCAGCACCGAGCGATTGGGATCCTACGAGCAGTACTTC. The variable domain in full, with the rest retrieved from reference TRBV28 and TRBJ2-7, is DVKVTQSSRYLVKRTGEKVFLECVQDMDHENMFWYRQDPGLGLRLIYFSYDVKMKEKGDIPEGYSVSREKKERFSLILESASTNQTSMYLCASTERLGSYEQYFGPGTRLTVT.

A remark on this clonotype: A read error may be the cause here, since a much bigger clone is one base away. The DNA for the CDR3 is TGTGCCAGCACCCCCGCTTGGGGGATGAACACTGAAGCTTTCTTT. Its translation: CASTPAWGMNTEAFF. The chain carries TRBV7-9 and TRBJ1-1; TRBD1 is a possible D gene (5 bases). V was clipped by 7 bases and J by 0 bases, with 15 bases between them. Germline CDR1 is SEHNR and CDR2 is FQNEAQ (reference sequence). This CDR3 has 15 residues.

This clonotype was counted at least ten times. This chain uses TRBV28 with TRBJ2-5; 8 bases map to TRBD2. The V and J ends lost 10 bases and 4 bases, in that order; junction bases with no gene match: 11. CDR1 and CDR2 (germline): MDHEN, SYDVKM. CDR3 length: 14 amino acids. This chain's CDR3 is CATHGSGKGETQYF. In nucleotides, the CDR3 is TGTGCCACCCACGGTAGCGGGAAGGGAGAGACCCAGTACTTC.

As for this clonotype: Just one base apart from a much larger clone, this may be a read error. The rearrangement uses TRBV14 and TRBJ2-1; 7 bases map to TRBD1. The ends lost 1 base at V and 10 bases at J; junction bases unmatched: 13. The CDR3 has 16 amino acids. Germline assignment: CDR1 SGHDN and CDR2 FVKESK. CDR3 nucleotides: TGTGCCAGCAGCCAAGTAGGGACAGCGAGTTGGCACGAGCAGTTCTTC. Residues: CASSQVGTASWHEQFF.

This clonotype was detected many times. The chain uses TRBV20-1 and TRBJ2-5; TRBD2 agrees at 7 bases. The CDR3 extends over 11 amino acids. V lost 4 bases to trimming and J lost 4 bases; unmatched junction nucleotides: 0. Germline V CDR1 and CDR2: DFQATT, SNEGSKA (reference sequence). CDR3 sequence reads: CSATGGETQYF. DNA for the CDR3: TGCAGTGCTACGGGGGGAGAGACCCAGTACTTC.

This clonotype was observed many times. V and J are TRBV18 and TRBJ2-7; possible D gene TRBD2, 6 bases. Germline-derived CDR1 and CDR2 are KGHSH and LQKENI. V shed 1 base and J shed 0 bases, with 16 bases lying between them. There are 17 residues in the CDR3. The CDR3 spells CASSPRDSLASSYEQYF. CDR3 DNA sequence: TGTGCCAGCTCACCACGGGACTCGCTGGCCTCCTCCTACGAGCAGTACTTC.

The table lists this clonotype with many counts. The chain recombines TRBV20-1 with TRBJ2-7; the D is unclear. The CDR3 contains 15 residues. V lost 1 base and J 3 bases, leaving 16 bases between the germline ends. Germline V gene data show CDR1 as DFQATT and CDR2 as SNEGSKA (reference sequence). CDR3 in amino acids: CSARVPARSFYEQYF. DNA for the CDR3: TGCAGTGCTAGAGTACCCGCACGGTCCTTCTACGAGCAGTACTTC.